This TCR beta chain is from a study of CD8 T cells in ankylosing spondylitis. Study results and limitations: Characteristic, it appeared, of ankylosing spondylitis blood was a TCR beta motif of roughly 8 highly homologous variants. Matched ankylosing spondylitis synovial fluid reportedly contained a significantly enriched population of disease-linked clones.

With molecular barcodes, quantitative 5'-RACE was used to make the TCR beta libraries. TCRdb reanalysed the 5' RACE reads using MiXCR and keeps one entry per CDR3 protein. This table holds about 220,000 distinct CDR3 sequences, about 26% found once. This clonotype was seen only a few times. What it binds is not known. Per germline, CDR1 SQVTM and CDR2 ANQGSEA. The V gene end was trimmed by 6 bases and the J gene end by 4 bases; junction bases not matched to a gene: 8. There are 14 residues in the CDR3. The TCR sequence derives from a male donor with ankylosing spondylitis or in good health (not recorded which). This sequence joins TRBV29-1 and TRBJ1-4, with 7 positions matching TRBD1. Sequencing was performed on blood, either unsorted or a sorted T cell fraction (not recorded which). The CDR3 region is CSVYRQGHNEKLFF. The CDR3 region has the DNA TGCAGCGTCTATCGACAGGGTCATAATGAAAAACTGTTTTTT.